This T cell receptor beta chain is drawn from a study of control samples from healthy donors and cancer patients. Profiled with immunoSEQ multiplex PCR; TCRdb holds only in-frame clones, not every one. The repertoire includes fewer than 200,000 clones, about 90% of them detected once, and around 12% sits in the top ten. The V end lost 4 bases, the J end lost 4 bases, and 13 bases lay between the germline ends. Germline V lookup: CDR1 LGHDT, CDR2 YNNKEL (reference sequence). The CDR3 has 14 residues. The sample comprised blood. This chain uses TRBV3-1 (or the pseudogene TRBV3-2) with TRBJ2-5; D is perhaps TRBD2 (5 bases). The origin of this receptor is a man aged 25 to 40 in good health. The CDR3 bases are TGTGCCAGCAGCCCGGAGGCCCGCATAGAGACCCAGTACTTC. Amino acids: CASSPEARIETQYF.